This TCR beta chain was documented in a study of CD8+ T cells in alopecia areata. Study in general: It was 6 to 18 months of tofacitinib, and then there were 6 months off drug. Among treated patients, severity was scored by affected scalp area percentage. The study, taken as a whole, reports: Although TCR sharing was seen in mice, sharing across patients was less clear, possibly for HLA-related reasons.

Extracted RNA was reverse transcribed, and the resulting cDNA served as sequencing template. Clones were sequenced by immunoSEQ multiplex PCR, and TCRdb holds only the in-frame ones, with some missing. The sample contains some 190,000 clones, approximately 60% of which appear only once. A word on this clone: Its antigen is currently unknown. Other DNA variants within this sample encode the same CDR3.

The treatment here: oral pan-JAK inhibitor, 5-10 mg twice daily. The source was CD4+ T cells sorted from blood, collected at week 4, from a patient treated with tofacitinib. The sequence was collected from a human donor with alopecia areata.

As DNA, the CDR3 is TGTGCCAGCTCACCAGGAGAGACCCAGTACTTC. Amino acid sequence: CASSPGETQYF. The chain carries TRBV18 and TRBJ2-5, with D unclear. Germline loops: CDR1 KGHSH, CDR2 LQKENI. The CDR3 is made up of 11 amino acids. V was pared by 2 bases and J by 4 bases, with 2 bases between.